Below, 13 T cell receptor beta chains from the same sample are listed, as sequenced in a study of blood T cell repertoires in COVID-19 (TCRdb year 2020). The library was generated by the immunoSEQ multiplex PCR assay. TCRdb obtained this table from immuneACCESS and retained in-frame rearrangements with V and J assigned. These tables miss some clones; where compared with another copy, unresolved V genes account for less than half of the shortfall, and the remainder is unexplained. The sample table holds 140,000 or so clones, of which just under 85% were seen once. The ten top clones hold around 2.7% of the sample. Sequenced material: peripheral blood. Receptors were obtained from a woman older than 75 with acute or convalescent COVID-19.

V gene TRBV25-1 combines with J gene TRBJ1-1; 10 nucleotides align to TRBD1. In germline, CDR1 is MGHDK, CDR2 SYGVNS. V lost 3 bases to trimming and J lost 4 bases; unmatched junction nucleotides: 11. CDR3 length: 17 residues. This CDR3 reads CASSESKTGGWSTEAFF. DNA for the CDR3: TGTGCCAGCAGTGAGTCAAAGACAGGGGGCTGGAGCACTGAAGCTTTCTTT.

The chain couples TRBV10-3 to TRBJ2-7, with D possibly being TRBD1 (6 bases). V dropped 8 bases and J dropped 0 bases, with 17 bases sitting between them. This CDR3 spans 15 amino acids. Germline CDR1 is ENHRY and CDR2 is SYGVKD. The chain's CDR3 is CAIARTDLTSYEQYF. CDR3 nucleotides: TGTGCCATCGCGCGGACAGATCTCACCTCCTACGAGCAGTACTTC.

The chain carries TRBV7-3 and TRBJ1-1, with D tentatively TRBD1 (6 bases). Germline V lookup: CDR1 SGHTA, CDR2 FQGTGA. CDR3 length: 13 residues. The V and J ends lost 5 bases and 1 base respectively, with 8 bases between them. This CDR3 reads CASSTTGNTEAFF. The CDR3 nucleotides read TGTGCCAGCAGCACGACAGGGAACACTGAAGCTTTCTTT. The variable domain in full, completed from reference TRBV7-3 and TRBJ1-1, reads GAGVSQTPSNKVTEKGKYVELRCDPISGHTALYWYRQSLGQGPEFLIYFQGTGAADDSGLPNDRFFAVRPEGSVSTLKIQRTERGDSAVYLCASSTTGNTEAFFGQGTRLTVV.

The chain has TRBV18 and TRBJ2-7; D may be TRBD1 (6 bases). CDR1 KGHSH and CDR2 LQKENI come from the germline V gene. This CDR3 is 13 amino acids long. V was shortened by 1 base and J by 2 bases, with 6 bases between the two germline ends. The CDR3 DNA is TGTGCCAGCTCACCACAGGGGGCCTACGAGCAGTACTTC. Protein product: CASSPQGAYEQYF.

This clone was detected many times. The CDR3 nucleotides are TGTGCCAGCACCCGGGACTCCAGCCATGAGCAGTTCTTC. It yields the protein CASTRDSSHEQFF. The rearrangement links TRBV12-3 or TRBV12-4 to TRBJ2-1; the D gene is possibly TRBD2 (6 bases). The CDR3 runs to 13 residues. With 7 bases removed from V and 8 bases from J, the gap between germline ends came to 15 bases.

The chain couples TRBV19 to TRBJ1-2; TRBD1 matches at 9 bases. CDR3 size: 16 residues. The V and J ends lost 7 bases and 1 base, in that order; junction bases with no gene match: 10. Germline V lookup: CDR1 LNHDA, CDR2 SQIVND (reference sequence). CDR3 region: CASTFEPTGGNYGYTF. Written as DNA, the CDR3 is TGTGCCAGTACCTTCGAACCGACAGGGGGTAACTATGGCTACACCTTC.

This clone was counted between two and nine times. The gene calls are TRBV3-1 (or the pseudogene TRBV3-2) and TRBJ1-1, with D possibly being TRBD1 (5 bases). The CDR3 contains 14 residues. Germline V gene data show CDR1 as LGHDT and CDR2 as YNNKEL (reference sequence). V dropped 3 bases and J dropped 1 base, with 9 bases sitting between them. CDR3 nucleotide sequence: TGTGCCAGCAGCCAGTTACAGGAGAACACTGAAGCTTTCTTT. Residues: CASSQLQENTEAFF.

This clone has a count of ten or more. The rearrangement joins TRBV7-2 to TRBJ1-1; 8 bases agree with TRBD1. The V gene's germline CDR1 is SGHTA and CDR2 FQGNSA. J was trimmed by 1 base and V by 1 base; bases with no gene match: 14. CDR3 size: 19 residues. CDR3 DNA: TGTGCCAGCAGCTTAGGCCCTCGGGACAGGCGTTACCCGAACACTGAAGCTTTCTTT. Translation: CASSLGPRDRRYPNTEAFF.

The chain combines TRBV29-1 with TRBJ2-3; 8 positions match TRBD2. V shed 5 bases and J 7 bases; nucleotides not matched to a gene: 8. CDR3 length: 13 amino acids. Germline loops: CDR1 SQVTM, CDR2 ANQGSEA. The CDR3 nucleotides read TGCAGCGTTTCGGGGGGGGTGAAGCATACGCAGTATTTT. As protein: CSVSGGVKHTQYF.

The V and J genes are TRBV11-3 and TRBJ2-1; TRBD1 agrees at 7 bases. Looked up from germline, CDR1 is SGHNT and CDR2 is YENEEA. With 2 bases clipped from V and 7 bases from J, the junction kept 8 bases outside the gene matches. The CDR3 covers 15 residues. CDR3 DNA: TGTGCCAGCAGCTTAAGGGGGCAGAGCCAAAATGAGCAGTTCTTC. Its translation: CASSLRGQSQNEQFF.

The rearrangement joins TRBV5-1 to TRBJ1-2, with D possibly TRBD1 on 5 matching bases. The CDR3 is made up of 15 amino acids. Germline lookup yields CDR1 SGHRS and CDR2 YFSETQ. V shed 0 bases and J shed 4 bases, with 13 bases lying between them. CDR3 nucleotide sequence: TGCGCCAGCAGCTTGGCCCCCCAGGGCCCCTATGGCTACACCTTC. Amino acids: CASSLAPQGPYGYTF.

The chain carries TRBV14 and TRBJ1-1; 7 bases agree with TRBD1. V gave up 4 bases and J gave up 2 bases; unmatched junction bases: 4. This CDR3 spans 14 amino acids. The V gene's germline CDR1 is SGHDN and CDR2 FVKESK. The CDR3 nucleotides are TGTGCCAGCAGCCCGGACAGGTTCAACACTGAAGCTTTCTTT. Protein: CASSPDRFNTEAFF. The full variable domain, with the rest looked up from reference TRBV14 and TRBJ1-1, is EAGVTQFPSHSVIEKGQTVTLRCDPISGHDNLYWYRRVMGKEIKFLLHFVKESKQDESGMPNNRFLAERTGGTYSTLKVQPAELEDSGVYFCASSPDRFNTEAFFGQGTRLTVV.

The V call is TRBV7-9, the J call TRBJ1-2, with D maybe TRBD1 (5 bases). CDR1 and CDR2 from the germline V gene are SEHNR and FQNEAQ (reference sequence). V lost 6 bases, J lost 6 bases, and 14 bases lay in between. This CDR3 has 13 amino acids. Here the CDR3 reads CASRRDSLDGYTF. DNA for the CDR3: TGTGCCAGCAGACGAGACAGTTTGGATGGCTACACCTTC.